This TCR beta chain was sequenced in a study of cytotoxic CD8 clonotypes in ibrutinib-treated CLL. As for the study in general: Partial responders about 24, complete 2; roughly 12 progressed and approximately 15 stayed in remission by median around 68 months. After treatment lasting a median approximately eleven months, range 6 to 36, response samples were collected. Study findings and constraints: At the start, clonality exceeded age-matched healthy donors and followed circulating CD8+ T-cell counts. Public clonotypes were rare and shrank or held steady on treatment.

CDR1 is SGHRS and CDR2 is YFSETQ in the germline V gene. CDR3 size: 14 residues. Trimming shortened V by 2 bases and J by 5 bases, and 13 bases separated the two germline ends. As regards this clone: What it binds is unknown.

TCRdb keeps only in-frame clones here, not all; method: immunoSEQ multiplex PCR. The table lists fewer than 400,000 clones, roughly 70% of them singletons. The TCR sequence derives from a human donor with chronic lymphocytic leukemia. V is TRBV5-1 and J is TRBJ1-1; no firm D call. Specimen: PBMCs, collected after 36 months of ibrutinib treatment. The chain's CDR3 is CASSLVFAGTEAFF. For the CDR3, the DNA is TGCGCCAGCAGCTTAGTGTTTGCGGGGACTGAAGCTTTCTTT.